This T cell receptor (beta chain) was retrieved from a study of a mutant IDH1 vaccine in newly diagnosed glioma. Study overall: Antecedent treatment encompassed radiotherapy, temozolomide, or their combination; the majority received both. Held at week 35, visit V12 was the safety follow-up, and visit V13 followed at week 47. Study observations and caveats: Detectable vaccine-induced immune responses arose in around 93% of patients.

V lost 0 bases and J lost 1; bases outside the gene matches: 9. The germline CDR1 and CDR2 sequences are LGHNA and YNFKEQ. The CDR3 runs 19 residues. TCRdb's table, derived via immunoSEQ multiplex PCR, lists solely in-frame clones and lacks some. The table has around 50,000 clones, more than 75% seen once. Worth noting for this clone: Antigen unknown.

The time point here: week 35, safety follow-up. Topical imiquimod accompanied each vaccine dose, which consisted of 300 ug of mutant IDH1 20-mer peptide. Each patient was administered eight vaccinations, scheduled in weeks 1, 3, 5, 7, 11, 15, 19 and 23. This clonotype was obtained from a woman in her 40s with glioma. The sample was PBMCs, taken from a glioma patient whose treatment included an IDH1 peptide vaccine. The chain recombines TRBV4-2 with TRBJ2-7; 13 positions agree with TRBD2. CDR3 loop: CASSQEHHRGLAGSYEQYF. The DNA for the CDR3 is TGTGCCAGCAGCCAAGAACACCACAGGGGACTAGCGGGGTCCTACGAGCAGTACTTC.